This T cell receptor (beta chain) was observed in a study of radiotherapy plus CTLA-4 blockade in lung cancer. At the level of the study: Patients showed objective responses in 18% of cases, and disease control was achieved by approximately 30%. The study, taken as a whole, reports: Blood TCR clones of tumor origin expanded after radiotherapy plus ipilimumab. Reported findings show early blood T cell clone dynamics, with interferon-beta, best predicted response.

This clone appeared a few times. Its specificity is unknown. Libraries were prepared by immunoSEQ multiplex PCR; TCRdb keeps only in-frame clonotypes and omits some of them. This sample has about 62,000 clones, with roughly three quarters found just once. In chemo-refractory metastatic non-small-cell lung cancer, patients got ipilimumab CTLA-4 blockade together with focal radiation. The germline V and J ends were trimmed by 0 bases and 4 bases, with 12 bases remaining between them. The V gene's germline CDR1 is MNHEY and CDR2 SVGAGI. The CDR3 runs 15 residues. Here the sequenced sample was peripheral blood, taken from a patient treated with radiotherapy plus ipilimumab. This clonotype originated in a human donor with non-small cell lung cancer who had a complete response to radiotherapy plus ipilimumab. V usage is TRBV6-5 and J usage is TRBJ1-1; D unclear. This CDR3 reads CASSYSRLDGTEAFF. In DNA form, the CDR3 reads TGTGCCAGCAGTTACTCGAGACTAGACGGCACTGAAGCTTTCTTT.